The 8 T cell receptor beta chains in this list originate from one sample, sequenced in a study of blood T cell repertoires in COVID-19. This table comes from immunoSEQ multiplex PCR, and its TCRdb copy is limited to in-frame clones, with some not included. This table has approximately 76,000 clones, 85% to 90% appearing once. Input material: peripheral blood. The receptors originated from a man older than 75 in a cohort sampled during active COVID-19.

The rearrangement joins TRBV29-1 to TRBJ2-3; D possibly corresponds to TRBD2 (5 bases). Germline V gives CDR1 SQVTM, CDR2 ANQGSEA. Trimming took off 7 bases at V and 1 base at J, with 15 bases between the two ends. CDR3 length: 14 residues. Here the CDR3 reads CSAIRRSGTDTQYF. The CDR3 nucleotides are TGCAGCGCTATCAGGAGGTCGGGCACAGATACGCAGTATTTT.

The genes are TRBV7-3 and TRBJ2-3, with D unclear. The ends were cut back, 3 bases at V and 4 bases at J, with 8 bases in the middle. Per the germline V gene, CDR1 is SGHTA and CDR2 is FQGTGA. There are 13 residues in the CDR3. In DNA form, the CDR3 reads TGTGCCAGCAGCTTTAATTCAGCAGATACGCAGTATTTT. Its translation: CASSFNSADTQYF.

V is TRBV5-1 and J is TRBJ2-7; 12 bases match TRBD1. This CDR3 has 15 residues. Germline V gives CDR1 SGHRS, CDR2 YFSETQ. Trimming at V came to 4 bases and at J to 5 bases, leaving 7 bases not matched to a gene. The CDR3 here is CASSPGQGAPHEQYF. In nucleotides, the CDR3 is TGCGCCAGCAGCCCGGGACAGGGGGCTCCCCACGAGCAGTACTTC.

This clone has just a few counts. This chain joins TRBV10-2 and TRBJ2-2, with D possibly TRBD1 on 6 matching bases. V lost 7 bases to trimming and J lost 1 base, with 10 bases between them. Looked up from germline, CDR1 is WSHSY and CDR2 is SAAADI. The length of the CDR3 is 14 residues. The CDR3 spells CASTPGQNTGELFF. The CDR3 coding sequence is TGCGCCAGCACTCCGGGACAGAACACCGGGGAGCTGTTTTTT.

The chain is built from TRBV7-3 and TRBJ2-7; 8 bases line up with TRBD2. Germline CDR1 SGHTA, CDR2 FQGTGA. The CDR3 spans 15 residues. J gave up 6 bases and V 2 bases, and 9 bases lay outside the gene matches. DNA of the CDR3: TGTGCCAGCAGCTTAGCCGGGACTAGTAGAGGCGAGCAGTACTTC. Protein sequence: CASSLAGTSRGEQYF.

This chain connects TRBV5-4 to TRBJ1-2; 7 bases fit TRBD1. V shed 2 bases and J 4 bases; nucleotides not matched to a gene: 5. The CDR3 covers 14 residues. Germline V CDR1 and CDR2: SGHNT, YYREEE (reference sequence). CDR3 nucleotide sequence: TGTGCCAGCAGCTTAGAGACAGGGACCTATGGCTACACCTTC. It encodes CASSLETGTYGYTF.

CDR3 amino acids: CASRPPSGGDEQFF. The CDR3 DNA follows: TGTGCCAGCAGGCCCCCTAGCGGGGGGGATGAGCAGTTCTTC. The chain uses TRBV6-5 and TRBJ2-1; 12 bases line up with TRBD2. The J segment lost 8 bases and the V segment lost 6 bases, leaving 5 bases of the junction unmatched. Germline V lookup: CDR1 MNHEY, CDR2 SVGAGI. CDR3 length: 14 amino acids.

The gene calls are TRBV28 and TRBJ1-1; a possible D gene is TRBD1 (6 bases). The ends were cut back, 8 bases at V and 1 base at J, with 17 bases in the middle. Germline CDR1 is MDHEN and CDR2 is SYDVKM. The CDR3 spans 15 residues. CDR3 nucleotide sequence: TGTGCCAGCCCGAGTAACAGGGTCTGGAACACTGAAGCTTTCTTT. Translated: CASPSNRVWNTEAFF.